This record covers a single TCR delta chain. This clone occurred a few times. Its antigen is unknown. Qualities for individual bases were not recorded, and no much larger clone is one base off. This specimen comes from a study of gamma-delta T cells after stem cell transplantation (dated by TCRdb to 2016 to 2017). Taken from cysteine to phenylalanine, the CDR3 has 17 residues. The kept DNA is CDR3 alone, 51 bases in frame from the first base. The V and J ends are trimmed by 0 bases and 0 bases, leaving 8 bases between them. CDR1 and CDR2 are drawn from the germline V gene: GEAIGNYY, EKD. Libraries were prepared through RT-PCR. TCRdb names Illumina MiSeq as the instrument used. Via CATT, TCRdb reprocessed the public reads, and rows with identical DNA were then joined. The sample table shows approximately 14,000 delta-chain clones, and about 30% are seen once. 3.8% of the sample comes from the top ten.

The specimen was gamma-delta T cells. Recombination joined TRDV2 with TRDJ3; TRDD3 could be the D gene, as 6 bases match. This receptor was taken from a human donor. It is not recorded whose cells these are; they may come from a transplant donor. This receptor carries the CDR3 CACDTWGPSWDTRQMFF. The DNA reads TGTGCCTGTGACACCTGGGGGCCCTCCTGGGACACCCGACAGATGTTTTTC.